This note documents a single T cell receptor beta chain sequence. Losses at the gene ends were 3 bases for V and 5 bases for J; bases not matched to a gene: 7. This CDR3 region has 16 residues. The germline CDR1 and CDR2 sequences are MNHEY and SMNVEV (reference sequence). This specimen belongs to a study of OX40 agonist ivuxolimab in advanced cancers. Study-wide background: Patients' therapy was ivuxolimab, an antibody that acts as an agonist of OX40 (CD134).

The table came from immunoSEQ multiplex PCR; TCRdb's copy has only in-frame clones and leaves some out. Of about 46,000 clones listed, about 91% were seen once; the top ten hold 4% to 5%. The sample consisted of CD4+ or CD8+ T cells sorted from blood, taken in a trial of the OX40 agonist ivuxolimab. This receptor was obtained from an adult with an advanced solid tumor such as melanoma, head and neck, liver or kidney cancer. The chain couples TRBV27 to TRBJ2-5; 12 positions agree with TRBD1. CDR3 region: CASSFLGTGGLETQYF. The CDR3 nucleotides are TGTGCCAGCAGTTTCCTAGGGACAGGGGGCCTTGAGACCCAGTACTTC.